This entry concerns a single T cell receptor (beta chain). The sample originates from a study of blood T cell repertoires in COVID-19. Study information: The study drew acute and convalescent COVID-19 samples from the United States, Italy and Spain. From T cells, B-cell-depleted T cells, or PBMCs came the material, which was cDNA or gDNA.

Trimming took off 2 bases at V and 5 bases at J, with 10 bases between the two ends. The CDR3 is made up of 14 amino acids. CDR1 and CDR2 (germline): MDHEN, SYDVKM. Enrolled during active infection, Seattle patients were then followed longitudinally. Original processing notes: Amplified reference gene primers provided the basis for estimating nucleated cell counts. Libraries were prepared by immunoSEQ multiplex PCR; TCRdb keeps only in-frame clonotypes and omits some of them. That table gives V, J and clone size, and the DNA gave D and trimming. This sample has 390,000 or so clones; 80% to 90% occur once, and the top ten carry around 3%.

This chain connects TRBV28 to TRBJ1-5, with D uncertain. The TCR sequence derives from a woman in her thirties with COVID-19, enrolled during active disease. Sequencing used peripheral blood. The CDR3 sequence is CASSLGREYQPQHF. CDR3 sequence (DNA): TGTGCCAGCAGTTTAGGGAGGGAGTATCAGCCCCAGCATTTT.